These 22 T cell receptor beta chains share one sample of origin, sequenced in a study of response to subunit inactivated influenza vaccine. Via MiXCR, TCRdb re-called the RT-PCR reads, giving one row per CDR3 protein. The sample yields 500,000 to 600,000 distinct CDR3 sequences, about 15% seen once. The material was CD4+ T cells sorted from PBMCs, obtained roughly 24 months after vaccination. Source of these receptors: a man between 50 and 69 years old who received an inactivated influenza vaccine.

The chain links TRBV7-2 to TRBJ2-1, with 8 bases identical to TRBD2. This CDR3 spans 14 amino acids. Per the germline V gene, CDR1 is SGHTA and CDR2 is FQGNSA. V trimming: 2 bases; J trimming: 12 bases; junction bases outside the gene matches: 9. The CDR3 DNA follows: TGTGCCAGCAGCTTATCTTTAGCGGGACCTTGGCAGTTCTTC. It is translated as CASSLSLAGPWQFF.

V usage is TRBV30 and J usage is TRBJ2-7; 10 nucleotides align to TRBD1. The CDR3 is 14 residues long. V dropped 4 bases and J dropped 4; count of bases not matched to a gene: 7. Germline CDR1 GTSNPN, CDR2 SVGIG (reference sequence). DNA for the CDR3: TGTGCCTGGACTTCCGGGACAGGGGATTACGAGCAGTACTTC. It encodes CAWTSGTGDYEQYF.

The gene calls are TRBV6-2 or TRBV6-3 and TRBJ2-1; 13 bases map to TRBD2. In germline, CDR1 is MNHEY, CDR2 SVGEGT. The CDR3 is 14 residues long. Losses at the gene ends were 2 bases for V and 16 bases for J; bases not matched to a gene: 8. The CDR3 DNA sequence: TGTGCCAGCAGTTACGGGGGACTAGCGGGAAAGGTATTCTTC. Its protein is CASSYGGLAGKVFF.

This clonotype occurred many times. The chain has TRBV6-1 and TRBJ1-6, with D unclear. Germline loops: CDR1 MNHNS, CDR2 SASEGT. The length of the CDR3 is 15 residues. V was trimmed by 5 bases and J by 4 bases, leaving 12 bases between them. This CDR3 is CASSTGSIYNSPLHF. CDR3 coding DNA: TGTGCCAGCAGTACCGGATCGATATATAATTCACCCCTCCACTTT.

The gene calls are TRBV5-1 and TRBJ2-1, with 7 positions matching TRBD2. Germline V gene data show CDR1 as SGHRS and CDR2 as YFSETQ. V trimming: 1 base; J trimming: 9 bases; junction bases outside the gene matches: 7. This CDR3 has 14 amino acids. CDR3 nucleotides: TGCGCCAGCAGCTTGTCGGGAGGCCAGGGTGAGCAGTTCTTC. It encodes CASSLSGGQGEQFF.

The chain recombines TRBV12-3 or TRBV12-4 with TRBJ2-7; 7 bases are a match to TRBD1. After removal of 3 bases from V and 2 bases from J, the junction contained 7 bases not matched to a gene. The CDR3 runs to 15 residues. The CDR3 DNA reads as TGTGCCAGCAGTTTTACAGGGGACCCACCCTACGAGCAGTACTTC. This codes for CASSFTGDPPYEQYF.

In the case of this clonotype: Because the CDR3 is missing its conserved closing phenylalanine or tryptophan, this is likely a read error. The V and J genes are TRBV7-2 and TRBJ1-4; the D gene is possibly TRBD1 (5 bases). The ends were cut back, 3 bases at V and 4 bases at J, with 9 bases in the middle. CDR1 is SGHTA and CDR2 is FQGNSA in the germline V gene. This CDR3 region has 14 residues. The CDR3 spells CASSFGTGNEKLFV. Written as DNA, the CDR3 is TGTGCCAGCAGCTTCGGGACGGGTAATGAAAAACTGTTTGTT.

This chain uses TRBV7-8 with TRBJ1-5, with D tentatively TRBD1 (6 bases). The CDR3 consists of 16 residues. Deletions cut 3 bases from V and 0 bases from J, with 12 bases between. Germline CDR1 reads SGHVS; CDR2 reads FQNEAQ. CDR3 loop: CASSFRQVYSNQPQHF. CDR3 DNA sequence: TGTGCCAGCAGCTTTCGACAGGTATATAGCAATCAGCCCCAGCATTTT.

This clonotype has only a few counts. The V gene is TRBV4-3, the J gene TRBJ1-2; 7 positions match TRBD1. The germline gives CDR1 LGHNA, CDR2 YSLEER. Losses at the gene ends were 3 bases for V and 4 bases for J; bases not matched to a gene: 5. This CDR3 spans 14 amino acids. Written as DNA, the CDR3 is TGCGCCAGCAGCCATTCAGGGACAGCCTATGGCTACACCTTC. It yields the protein CASSHSGTAYGYTF.

The rearrangement links TRBV20-1 to TRBJ2-3; no clear D gene. This CDR3 spans 13 amino acids. V was trimmed by 2 bases and J by 2 bases, leaving 8 bases between them. Germline V gene sequence: CDR1 DFQATT, CDR2 SNEGSKA (reference sequence). The CDR3 nucleotides read TGCAGTGCTAGATTTGCGGACACAGATACGCAGTATTTT. This sequence encodes CSARFADTDTQYF.

V and J are TRBV4-2 and TRBJ1-2; D gene unclear. Per the germline V gene, CDR1 is LGHNA and CDR2 is YNFKEQ. The ends were cut back, 4 bases at V and 7 bases at J, with 7 bases in the middle. The CDR3 loop spans 11 amino acids. The CDR3: CASSREGGYTF. CDR3 nucleotides: TGTGCCAGCAGCCGTGAGGGTGGCTACACCTTC.

The chain links TRBV28 to TRBJ2-3, with a possible D match to TRBD2 (5 bases). The CDR3 contains 14 residues. Germline V lookup: CDR1 MDHEN, CDR2 SYDVKM. V lost 5 bases to trimming and J lost 4 bases, with 13 bases between them. The chain's CDR3 is CASSPGSESDTQYF. The CDR3 nucleotides are TGTGCCAGCAGTCCGGGAAGCGAGTCAGATACGCAGTATTTT.

This clonotype showed up just a few times. The chain combines TRBV20-1 with TRBJ2-3; D is uncertain. Germline V gene data show CDR1 as DFQATT and CDR2 as SNEGSKA (reference sequence). The CDR3 covers 16 residues. V was pared by 5 bases and J by 8 bases, with 26 bases between. The CDR3 DNA reads as TGCAGTGCTCCCGCCAAATCCTACACACCCGGCGGTACGCAGTATTTT. It yields the protein CSAPAKSYTPGGTQYF.

CDR3 bases: TGCGCCAGCAGCCCGCCGGTGACAGGGGGCGTAGATACGCAGTATTTT. Translation: CASSPPVTGGVDTQYF. The chain recombines TRBV5-1 with TRBJ2-3, with TRBD1 matching 10 bases. Germline CDR1 is SGHRS and CDR2 is YFSETQ. The CDR3 contains 16 residues. V shed 4 bases, J shed 5 bases, and the junction held 10 bases outside the gene matches.

A single count supports this clonotype. The gene calls are TRBV18 and TRBJ2-1; 7 bases are a match to TRBD2. Germline assignment: CDR1 KGHSH and CDR2 LQKENI. Unmatched junction bases numbered 13, after V lost 10 bases and J lost 7 bases. The CDR3 contains 14 residues. The CDR3: CANGVGEGRNEQFF. The CDR3 region has the DNA TGTGCCAACGGCGTGGGGGAGGGCCGAAATGAGCAGTTCTTC.

This clonotype has only a few counts. The chain recombines TRBV6-5 with TRBJ2-4; tentative D call: TRBD1 (5 bases). With 2 bases removed from V and 0 bases from J, the gap between germline ends came to 11 bases. The CDR3 has 16 residues. Germline CDR1 and CDR2: MNHEY and SVGAGI. The CDR3 protein is CASSYGAALAKNIQYF. CDR3 nucleotide sequence: TGTGCCAGCAGTTACGGGGCAGCTCTAGCCAAAAACATTCAGTACTTC.

Concerning this clonotype: The junction departs from germline at one end; a sequencing error may be responsible. The chain carries TRBV12-3 or TRBV12-4 and TRBJ2-7; 9 bases match TRBD1. The CDR3 contains 15 residues. The CDR3 region is CACSSAGTGIHEQYF. CDR3 nucleotides: TGTGCCTGCAGTTCAGCCGGGACAGGGATCCACGAGCAGTACTTC.

This chain joins TRBV7-2 and TRBJ2-7; tentatively, D is TRBD1 (6 bases). V lost 5 bases, J lost 6 bases, and 17 bases lay in between. The CDR3 extends over 14 amino acids. CDR1 and CDR2 (germline): SGHTA, FQGNSA. Here the CDR3 reads CASSPGHAQGEQYF. The CDR3 region has the DNA TGTGCCAGCAGCCCGGGACACGCCCAAGGCGAGCAGTACTTC.

The V call is TRBV3-1, the J call TRBJ1-2; 7 bases align to TRBD1. Germline V gives CDR1 LGHDT, CDR2 YNNKEL (reference sequence). Losses at the gene ends were 2 bases for V and 8 bases for J; bases not matched to a gene: 11. This CDR3 contains 15 residues. In nucleotides, the CDR3 is TGTGCCAGCAGCCAAACGGACAGGTTGGTCCTCGGCTACACCTTC. The encoded protein is CASSQTDRLVLGYTF. Full variable domain (rest looked up from reference TRBV3-1 and TRBJ1-2): DTAVSQTPKYLVTQMGNDKSIKCEQNLGHDTMYWYKQDSKKFLKIMFSYNNKELIINETVPNRFSPKSPDKAHLNLHINSLELGDSAVYFCASSQTDRLVLGYTFGSGTRLTVV.

In its sample, this clonotype was seen a few times. The chain is built from TRBV20-1 and TRBJ2-5; 10 bases agree with TRBD2. CDR1 and CDR2 (germline): DFQATT, SNEGSKA (reference sequence). The V gene end was trimmed by 7 bases and the J gene end by 9 bases; junction bases not matched to a gene: 14. The CDR3 covers 14 residues. The CDR3 coding sequence is TGCAGTGTTCAAGGCACTAGCGGGGCCCGGCCCCAGTACTTC. Protein product: CSVQGTSGARPQYF.

This clonotype has only a few counts. The V call is TRBV18, the J call TRBJ2-2; TRBD1 agrees at 8 bases. Germline V gene sequence: CDR1 KGHSH, CDR2 LQKENI. J lost 6 bases, V lost 2 bases, and 5 bases had no gene match. The CDR3 is made up of 15 amino acids. DNA for the CDR3: TGTGCCAGCTCACCAACGGACAGGGCTGCCGGGGAGCTGTTTTTT. The encoded protein is CASSPTDRAAGELFF.

This clonotype was observed many times. The CDR3 DNA reads TGTGCCATCAGTGAAGGGGACAGGGTGGGACAGCCCCAGCATTTT. Protein sequence: CAISEGDRVGQPQHF. The rearrangement joins TRBV10-3 to TRBJ1-5; 9 bases line up with TRBD1. Trimming took 3 bases from V and 7 from J; bases not matched to a gene: 7. The CDR3 runs 15 residues. The germline V gene has CDR1 ENHRY and CDR2 SYGVKD.